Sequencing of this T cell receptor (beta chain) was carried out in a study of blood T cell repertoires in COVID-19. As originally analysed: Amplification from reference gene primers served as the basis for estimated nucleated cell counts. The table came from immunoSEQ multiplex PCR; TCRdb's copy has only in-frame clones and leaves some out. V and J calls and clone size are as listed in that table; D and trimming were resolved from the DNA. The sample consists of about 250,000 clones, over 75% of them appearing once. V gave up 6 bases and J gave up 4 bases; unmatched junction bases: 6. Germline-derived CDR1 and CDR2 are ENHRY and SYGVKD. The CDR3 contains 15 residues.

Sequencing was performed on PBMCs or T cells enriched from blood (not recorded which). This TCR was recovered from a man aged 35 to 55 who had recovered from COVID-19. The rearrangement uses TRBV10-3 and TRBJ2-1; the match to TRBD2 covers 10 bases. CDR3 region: CAISLTSGTYNEQFF. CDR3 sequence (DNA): TGTGCCATCAGCCTTACTAGCGGGACTTACAATGAGCAGTTCTTC.